Listed below are T cell receptor beta chains from one sample, sequenced in a study of post-analysis software for immune sequencing data. TCRdb re-derived calls from the PCR reads in MiXCR, one entry per CDR3 protein. Here the sample spans about 460,000 distinct CDR3 sequences, nearly 45% being singletons. Sequencing was done on a sample of blood. Receptors originate from a girl aged 10-17 years with multiple sclerosis. Both conserved end residues are part of each CDR3. A D gene is named only where the DNA matches it firmly. Where a row states a size, it is once, few, many or the class of an expanded clone; other rows omit it.

TRBJ1-2 | TRBD1 | TRBV29-1 | - | CSVEEIKGARGGYTF | TGCAGCGTTGAAGAGATTAAGGGGGCGCGGGGTGGCTACACCTTC
TRBJ1-5 | - | TRBV28 | - | CASSLHEELRNQPQHF | TGTGCCAGCAGTTTACATGAGGAATTGCGCAATCAGCCCCAGCATTTT
TRBJ2-5 | TRBD2 | TRBV12-3/TRBV12-4 | few | CASSLLDAGGKNEQYF | TGTGCCAGCAGTTTACTGGATGCGGGAGGGAAAAATGAGCAGTACTTC
TRBJ2-1 | - | TRBV4-2 | - | CASSQGAKGDNEQFF | TGTGCCAGCAGCCAAGGGGCGAAAGGGGACAATGAGCAGTTCTTC
TRBJ2-7 | - | TRBV9 | few | CASSARLRDPSYEQYF | TGTGCCAGCAGCGCCCGACTGCGGGACCCTTCCTACGAGCAGTACTTC
TRBJ2-7 | - | TRBV7-2 | few | CASSPGTALSYEQYF | TGTGCCAGCAGCCCCGGGACCGCTCTCTCCTACGAGCAGTACTTC
TRBJ2-1 | - | TRBV4-1 | - | CASSQDVGRRYYNEQFF | TGCGCCAGCAGCCAAGATGTTGGGCGGAGATACTACAATGAGCAGTTCTTC
TRBJ2-1 | TRBD1 | TRBV14 | - | CASSHYRDSSYNEQFF | TGTGCCAGCAGCCACTATCGGGACAGCTCCTACAATGAGCAGTTCTTC
TRBJ2-1 | TRBD2 | TRBV12-3/TRBV12-4 | - | CASSPTAGVYNGQFF | TGTGCCAGCAGCCCCACAGCGGGGGTCTACAATGGGCAGTTCTTC
TRBJ2-1 | - | TRBV20-1 | - | CSARAPGLYNEQFF | TGCAGTGCTAGAGCGCCGGGACTCTACAATGAGCAGTTCTTC
TRBJ2-7 | - | TRBV28 | - | CASTPWETGTYEQYF | TGTGCCAGCACCCCCTGGGAGACAGGAACCTACGAGCAGTACTTC
TRBJ1-4 | - | TRBV12-3/TRBV12-4 | - | CASSFRVANEKLFF | TGTGCCAGCAGTTTCCGGGTGGCTAATGAAAAACTGTTTTTT
TRBJ2-1 | - | TRBV27 | few | CASSRISGTYYNEQFF | TGTGCCAGCAGCCGAATATCCGGGACTTACTACAATGAGCAGTTCTTC
TRBJ1-5 | - | TRBV5-1 | few | CASSLGEANQPQHF | TGCGCCAGCAGCTTGGGGGAAGCCAATCAGCCCCAGCATTTT
TRBJ2-5 | - | TRBV9 | - | CASSGGHQETQYF | TGTGCCAGCAGCGGGGGGCACCAAGAGACCCAGTACTTC
TRBJ1-4 | - | TRBV10-3 | few | CAIRQGINEKLFF | TGTGCCATCAGGCAGGGTATTAATGAAAAACTGTTTTTT
TRBJ1-1 | TRBD1 | TRBV11-2 | - | CASSMGQVETEAFF | TGTGCCAGCAGCATGGGACAGGTAGAGACTGAAGCTTTCTTT
TRBJ1-1 | - | TRBV20-1 | - | CSATEQGPMNTEAFF | TGCAGTGCTACTGAACAGGGACCGATGAACACTGAAGCTTTCTTT
TRBJ2-3 | - | TRBV29-1 | few | CSPGGTFNTDTQYF | TGCAGCCCCGGTGGGACATTCAACACAGATACGCAGTATTTT
TRBJ1-2 | TRBD1 | TRBV9 | few | CASSVPGQLSYGYTF | TGTGCCAGCAGCGTACCGGGACAGCTAAGCTATGGCTACACCTTC
TRBJ2-6 | - | TRBV6-5 | few | CASSYHSGANVLTF | TGTGCCAGCAGTTACCATTCAGGGGCCAACGTCCTGACTTTC
TRBJ2-1 | - | TRBV20-1 | - | CSAPTELARRSYNEQFF | TGCAGTGCTCCTACAGAGCTAGCGCGTCGCTCCTACAATGAGCAGTTCTTC
TRBJ2-2 | TRBD1 | TRBV2 | - | CATAVGQDTGELFF | TGTGCCACAGCAGTCGGACAGGACACCGGGGAGCTGTTTTTT
TRBJ2-1 | - | TRBV5-1 | - | CASGQGTNEQFF | TGCGCCAGCGGTCAGGGTACCAATGAGCAGTTCTTC
TRBJ2-1 | TRBD2 | TRBV10-3 | - | CAIRAEREKSYNGQFF | TGTGCCATCAGGGCTGAGCGGGAGAAATCCTACAATGGGCAGTTCTTC
TRBJ2-1 | - | TRBV7-2 | few | CASSYQLGAGDYNEQFF | TGTGCCAGCAGTTACCAGCTGGGGGCGGGTGACTACAATGAGCAGTTCTTC
TRBJ2-1 | - | TRBV11-2 | - | CASSLDPDGPQFF | TGTGCCAGCAGCTTAGACCCTGACGGGCCTCAGTTCTTC
TRBJ2-7 | - | TRBV29-1 | - | CSVLWADSYEQYF | TGCAGCGTTCTTTGGGCAGACTCCTACGAGCAGTACTTC